The text below deals with one TCR beta chain. This CDR3 comprises 14 residues. V dropped 7 bases and J dropped 3 bases, with 15 bases sitting between them. Per germline, CDR1 MNHEY and CDR2 SVGAGI. TCRdb's copy holds only in-frame clones and misses some; the assay was immunoSEQ multiplex PCR. In the table there are 84,000 or so clones, 91% of which are singletons. This record belongs to a study of control samples from healthy donors and cancer patients. The TCR sequence derives from a man aged 25-45 years in good health. Sequencing used blood. The V call is TRBV6-5, the J call TRBJ1-1; a weak D match, TRBD1 (6 bases). CDR3: CASIKGGRDTEAFF. The CDR3 DNA reads as TGTGCCAGCATCAAGGGGGGTAGGGACACTGAAGCTTTCTTT.